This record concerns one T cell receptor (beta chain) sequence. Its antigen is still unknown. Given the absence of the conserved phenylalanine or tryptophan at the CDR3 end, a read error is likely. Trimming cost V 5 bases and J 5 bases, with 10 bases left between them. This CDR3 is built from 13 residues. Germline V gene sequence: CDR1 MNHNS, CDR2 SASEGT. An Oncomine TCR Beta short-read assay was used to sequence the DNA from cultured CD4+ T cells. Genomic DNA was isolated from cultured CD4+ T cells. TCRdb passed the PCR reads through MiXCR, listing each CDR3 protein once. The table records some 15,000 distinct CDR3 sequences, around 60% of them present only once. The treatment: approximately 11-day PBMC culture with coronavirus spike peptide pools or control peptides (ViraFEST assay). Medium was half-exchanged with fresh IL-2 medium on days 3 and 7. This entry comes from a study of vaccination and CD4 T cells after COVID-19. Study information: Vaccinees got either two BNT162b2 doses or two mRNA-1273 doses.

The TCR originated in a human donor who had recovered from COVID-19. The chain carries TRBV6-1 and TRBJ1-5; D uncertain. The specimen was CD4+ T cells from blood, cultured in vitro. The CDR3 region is CASSTREDQPQHS. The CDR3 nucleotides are TGTGCCAGCAGTACCCGGGAGGATCAGCCCCAGCATTCT.